This T cell receptor (beta chain) appears in the sequencing data of a study of cytomegalovirus exposure and HLA in healthy donors. The CDR3 contains 14 residues. The V gene's germline CDR1 is MNHEY and CDR2 SMNVEV (reference sequence). Concerning this clone itself: The antigen remains unidentified. The junction differs from germline at one of its ends, possibly a read error.

The PCR was carried out with 60 Vbeta primers and 13 Jbeta primers. Source study methods: A later analysis counted around 74 million unique TCR beta chains, 9.5 million to 12 million shared. Clones were read by immunoSEQ multiplex PCR, and TCRdb kept only the in-frame ones, dropping some. V and J calls and clone size follow that table, whereas D and trimming were derived from the DNA. The table shows roughly 120,000 clones, with less than 10% occurring only once. Study-level findings and limits: A later analysis showed TCR association rates differing by HLA locus, peaking at DRB1 and lowest at HLA-C. An Asian-associated ancestry cluster reportedly showed fewer N-insertions than the roughly 670-donor mean in a later analysis. Reportedly, diagnosis of cytomegalovirus status by the classifier showed high specificity and sensitivity.

This chain links TRBV27 with TRBJ1-5, with 8 nucleotides matching TRBD1. The clonotype originates from a woman between 35 and 50 years old in good health and CMV-seropositive. Input material: PBMCs. For the CDR3, the DNA is TGTGCCAGCACCACCGGGACAGGCAATCAGCGCCAGCATTTT. Protein product: CASTTGTGNQRQHF.